Listed below are T cell receptor beta chains from one sample, sequenced in a study of blood T cells in healthy people across ages. TCRdb passed the 5' RACE reads through MiXCR, listing each CDR3 protein once. The top ten clones hold approximately 20% of a sample with approximately 1,000,000 distinct CDR3 sequences, 35% to 55% of them seen once. Sequenced sample: blood. These receptors were collected from a woman aged 60-75 years in good health. Both conserved end residues are part of each CDR3. The order of the fields is V gene, clone size, D gene, J gene, CDR3 DNA, CDR3 protein. A D gene is named only where the DNA matches it firmly. Clone size, where shown, is once, few, many, or a class for clones that have expanded.

TRBV18,few,-,TRBJ2-1,TGTGCCAGCTCACAATCTCGAGACAATGAGCAGTTCTTC,CASSQSRDNEQFF
TRBV7-2,-,-,TRBJ2-1,TGTGCCAGCAACATCCGGACAGCAAGCAATGAGCAGTTCTTC,CASNIRTASNEQFF
TRBV7-2,-,-,TRBJ2-7,TGTGCCAGCAGCTCCCGATGGTCCTACGAGCAGTACTTC,CASSSRWSYEQYF
TRBV12-3/TRBV12-4,-,-,TRBJ2-7,TGTGCCAGCAGTTCCCCGGACCATACCTACGAGCAGTACTTC,CASSSPDHTYEQYF
TRBV29-1,few,TRBD2,TRBJ2-5,TGCAGCGTTGGAGCGGGAGTCTTAGAGACCCAGTACTTC,CSVGAGVLETQYF
TRBV27,-,TRBD1,TRBJ2-1,TGTGCCAGCAGCCCTTTAGGACAGGGGTTTTACAATGAGCAGTTCTTC,CASSPLGQGFYNEQFF
TRBV7-8,-,TRBD2,TRBJ2-7,TGTGCCAGCAGCTTAGCGAGGGCGGGAGGAGACTACGAGCAGTACTTC,CASSLARAGGDYEQYF
TRBV5-1,many,-,TRBJ2-3,TGCGCCAGCAGCTTGGACGGGACTAGCACAGATACGCAGTATTTT,CASSLDGTSTDTQYF
TRBV6-5,few,-,TRBJ2-7,TGTGCCAGCAGAACAACGGGACTCTACGAGCAGTACTTC,CASRTTGLYEQYF
TRBV7-2,-,-,TRBJ1-1,TGTGCCAGCAGCTTAGGTGGGGACGCTGAAGCTTTCTTT,CASSLGGDAEAFF
TRBV20-1,many,-,TRBJ2-1,TGCAGTGCTAGTATCGTACGGAGCTCCTACAATGAGCAGTTCTTC,CSASIVRSSYNEQFF
TRBV7-6,few,-,TRBJ1-6,TGTGCCAGCAGCTTACAGGGACCTAATTCACCCCTCCACTTT,CASSLQGPNSPLHF
TRBV3-1,-,TRBD2,TRBJ2-7,TGTGCCAGCAGCTCGGCGGGGGGCCCCTCCTACGAGCAGTACTTC,CASSSAGGPSYEQYF
TRBV7-9,-,-,TRBJ2-5,TGTGCCAGCAGCCTAGGGGCCGGGACCCTGCAAGAGACCCAGTACTTC,CASSLGAGTLQETQYF
TRBV5-1,few,-,TRBJ2-5,TGCGCCAGCAGCGAAGCACAGGGACCCCAAGAGACCCAGTACTTC,CASSEAQGPQETQYF